The source of this T cell receptor beta chain is a study of OX40 agonist ivuxolimab in advanced cancers. Turning to the study itself: Ivuxolimab, an antibody that agonizes OX40 (CD134), was administered to the patients.

Assay used: immunoSEQ multiplex PCR; TCRdb lists only in-frame clones, some missing. The sample records approximately 66,000 clones, 88% being singletons. Turning to this clone: Its antigen remains unknown. Other DNA sequences within the sample encode an identical CDR3.

Study results and limitations: Blood T cells, both CD4+ and CD8+, expanded clonally by week 6 at 0.1 to 3.0 mg/kg. The study found that CD8+ T cells averaged more expanded clones than CD4+.

Looked up from germline, CDR1 is SGHRS and CDR2 is YFSETQ. Trimming cost V 5 bases and J 3 bases, with 11 bases left between them. There are 13 residues in the CDR3. The receptor was isolated from an adult with an advanced solid tumor such as melanoma, head and neck, liver or kidney cancer. The sequencing used CD4+ or CD8+ T cells sorted from blood, collected in a trial of the OX40 agonist ivuxolimab. V is TRBV5-1 and J is TRBJ1-1; D is perhaps TRBD1 (6 bases). The CDR3 loop reads CASSPQGYTEAFF. Here the CDR3 DNA reads TGCGCCAGCAGTCCTCAGGGGTACACTGAAGCTTTCTTT.